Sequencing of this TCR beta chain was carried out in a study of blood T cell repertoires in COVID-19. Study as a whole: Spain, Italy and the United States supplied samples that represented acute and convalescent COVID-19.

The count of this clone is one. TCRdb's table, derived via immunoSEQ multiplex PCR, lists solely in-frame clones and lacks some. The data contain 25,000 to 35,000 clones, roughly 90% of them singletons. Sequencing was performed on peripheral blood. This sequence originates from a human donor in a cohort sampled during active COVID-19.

This chain's CDR3 is CASYRNYGYTF. CDR3 nucleotides: TGTGCCAGTTACAGGAACTATGGCTACACCTTC. This rearrangement joins TRBV6-5 to TRBJ1-2; D may be TRBD1 (5 bases). Germline CDR1 and CDR2: MNHEY and SVGAGI. The CDR3 has 11 amino acids. V lost 9 bases, J lost 2 bases, and 7 bases lay in between.